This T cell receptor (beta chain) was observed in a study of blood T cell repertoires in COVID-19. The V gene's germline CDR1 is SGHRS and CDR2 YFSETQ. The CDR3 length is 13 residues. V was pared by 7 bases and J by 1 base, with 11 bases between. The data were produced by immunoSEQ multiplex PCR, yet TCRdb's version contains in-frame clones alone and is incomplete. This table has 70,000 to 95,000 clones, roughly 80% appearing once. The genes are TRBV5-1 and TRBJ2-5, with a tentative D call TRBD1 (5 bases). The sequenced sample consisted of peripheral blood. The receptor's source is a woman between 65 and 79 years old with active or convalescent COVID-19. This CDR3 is CASGAQIQETQYF. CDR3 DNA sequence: TGCGCCAGCGGGGCACAGATCCAAGAGACCCAGTACTTC. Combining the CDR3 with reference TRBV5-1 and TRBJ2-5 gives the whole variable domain KAGVTQTPRYLIKTRGQQVTLSCSPISGHRSVSWYQQTPGQGLQFLFEYFSETQRNKGNFPGRFSGRQFSNSRSEMNVSTLELGDSALYLCASGAQIQETQYFGPGTRLLVL.